This is a list of T cell receptor beta chains from one sample in a study of blood T cell repertoires in COVID-19. The assay was immunoSEQ multiplex PCR, and TCRdb's table has in-frame clones only and misses some. There are 85,000 to 100,000 clones in the sample; approximately 79% occur only once, and around 18% lies in the top ten. What was sequenced was peripheral blood. The receptors derive from an elderly woman with active or convalescent COVID-19. Both conserved end residues are part of each CDR3. Each record gives: J gene, clone size, V gene, D gene, CDR3 protein, CDR3 DNA. D genes are given only for firm matches. The size of a clone is reported for some rows only, either as once, few or many, or as a class for expanded clones.

TRBJ2-1 | - | TRBV5-1 | TRBD2 | CASTWTPSGRVNEQFF | TGCGCCAGCACCTGGACCCCCAGCGGGAGGGTTAATGAGCAGTTCTTC
TRBJ2-3 | - | TRBV5-6 | TRBD2 | CASWGSGRRTDTQYF | TGTGCCAGCTGGGGGAGCGGGAGGCGCACAGATACGCAGTATTTT
TRBJ2-5 | - | TRBV29-1 | - | CSVEQGSQETQYF | TGCAGCGTTGAACAGGGTTCTCAAGAGACCCAGTACTTC
TRBJ1-2 | - | TRBV4-2 | - | CASSQDASSGNYGYTF | TGTGCCAGCAGCCAAGATGCGTCAAGCGGTAACTATGGCTACACCTTC
TRBJ2-1 | - | TRBV7-6 | TRBD2 | CASSPRQGAIQTSPRFF | TGTGCCAGCAGCCCCCGTCAAGGGGCGATACAGACTAGCCCCCGGTTCTTC
TRBJ2-3 | few | TRBV19 | TRBD1 | CASRDRGRTDTQYF | TGTGCCAGCAGGGACAGGGGACGCACAGATACGCAGTATTTT
TRBJ1-1 | few | TRBV6-5 | - | CASRRGGGRGTEAFF | TGTGCCAGCAGGCGTGGGGGGGGACGAGGCACTGAAGCTTTCTTT
TRBJ2-7 | - | TRBV5-4 | TRBD2 | CASSLEGVAKVGRPYEQYF | TGTGCCAGCAGCTTGGAGGGCGTGGCAAAGGTCGGGAGGCCCTACGAGCAGTACTTC
TRBJ2-6 | once | TRBV28 | - | CASSNQGSGANVLTF | TGTGCCAGCAGTAACCAGGGCTCTGGGGCCAACGTCCTGACTTTC
TRBJ2-1 | - | TRBV7-3 | - | CASSLAGARYNEQFF | TGTGCCAGCAGCTTAGCGGGCGCCCGCTACAATGAGCAGTTCTTC
TRBJ2-7 | - | TRBV6-6 | - | CASSNQGGAYEQYF | TGTGCCAGCAGTAACCAGGGGGGAGCCTACGAGCAGTACTTC
TRBJ2-7 | - | TRBV7-3 | TRBD1 | CASSAGTGGWNEQYF | TGTGCCAGCAGCGCCGGGACAGGGGGCTGGAACGAGCAGTACTTC
TRBJ2-7 | - | TRBV5-1 | TRBD1 | CASSLGDSRTYEQYF | TGCGCCAGCAGCTTGGGGGACAGCCGAACCTACGAGCAGTACTTC
TRBJ2-2 | - | TRBV5-1 | TRBD1 | CASSLAGQGALAGELFF | TGCGCCAGCAGCTTGGCCGGACAGGGGGCACTCGCCGGGGAGCTGTTTTTT
TRBJ1-1 | - | TRBV29-1 | - | CSVEGGLGNAEAFF | TGCAGCGTTGAGGGGGGGTTGGGGAACGCTGAAGCTTTCTTT
TRBJ2-3 | - | TRBV27 | TRBD2 | CASSLGGALDTQYF | TGTGCCAGCAGCCTGGGAGGGGCCTTAGATACGCAGTATTTT
TRBJ1-6 | - | TRBV9 | TRBD1 | CASSVGQGNGSPLHF | TGTGCCAGCAGCGTGGGACAGGGTAATGGGTCACCCCTCCACTTT
TRBJ2-1 | - | TRBV6-5 | TRBD2 | CASRFLAGGVNEQFF | TGTGCCAGCAGGTTTCTAGCGGGAGGAGTCAATGAGCAGTTCTTC
TRBJ2-2 | - | TRBV7-8 | TRBD2 | CASSPLGGGRHTGELFF | TGTGCCAGCAGCCCCTTGGGGGGAGGGCGGCACACCGGGGAGCTGTTTTTT
TRBJ2-5 | - | TRBV6-7 | - | CAEGRGHLRETQYF | TGTGCCGAAGGGCGGGGCCACCTCCGGGAGACCCAGTACTTC
TRBJ2-3 | - | TRBV7-3 | TRBD2 | CASSPGTSGSTDTQYF | TGTGCCAGCAGCCCCGGGACTAGCGGTAGCACAGATACGCAGTATTTT
TRBJ1-2 | few | TRBV9 | TRBD1 | CASSVGTGGRIYGYTF | TGTGCCAGCAGCGTAGGGACAGGGGGCCGTATCTATGGCTACACCTTC
TRBJ2-7 | - | TRBV28 | TRBD1 | CASGGGTGTYEQYF | TGTGCCAGCGGGGGAGGGACAGGGACCTACGAGCAGTACTTC
TRBJ2-2 | - | TRBV11-3 | TRBD1 | CAGSSRDRGSNTGELFF | TGTGCCGGCAGCTCCCGGGACAGGGGGTCAAACACCGGGGAGCTGTTTTTT